This TCR beta chain was retrieved from a study of early T cells in non-severe SARS-CoV-2 infection. TCRdb reprocessed the 5' RACE reads with MiXCR, giving one entry per CDR3 protein. The sample has approximately 34,000 distinct CDR3 sequences; 5% to 6% are singletons. This clonotype has ten or more counts. The source material was whole blood, sampled at baseline. This TCR derives from an adult who was a healthcare worker with PCR-confirmed SARS-CoV-2 infection or an uninfected control (not recorded which).

This CDR3 reads CASSEDRGRGYGYTF. The CDR3 DNA follows: TGTGCCAGCAGTGAGGACAGGGGTCGAGGCTATGGCTACACCTTC. This sequence joins TRBV25-1 and TRBJ1-2; 9 bases line up with TRBD1. The CDR3 length is 15 residues. After removal of 3 bases from V and 4 bases from J, the junction contained 6 bases not matched to a gene. Germline CDR1 is MGHDK and CDR2 is SYGVNS.